These 20 T cell receptor beta chains came from one sample sequenced in a study of cytomegalovirus exposure and HLA in healthy donors. Vbeta (60) and Jbeta (13) primers were used in the PCR. Produced via immunoSEQ multiplex PCR; TCRdb's table is partial and in-frame only. The data show 75,000 to 95,000 clones, 60% to 80% seen once. The sequencing sample was made of PBMCs. The receptor source for this set is a man aged 45-60 years in good health and CMV-seronegative.

The genes are TRBV28 and TRBJ1-5; D gene uncertain. Germline CDR1 MDHEN, CDR2 SYDVKM. The CDR3 consists of 13 residues. V lost 5 bases and J lost 7, with 12 bases in between. The CDR3 sequence: CASSLGSRQPQHF. CDR3 sequence (DNA): TGTGCCAGCAGTCTGGGGAGCCGACAGCCCCAGCATTTT.

The genes are TRBV18 and TRBJ2-3, with 10 bases identical to TRBD1. This CDR3 is built from 17 residues. Per germline, CDR1 KGHSH and CDR2 LQKENI. V was clipped by 0 bases and J by 7 bases; unmatched bases: 10. Written as DNA, the CDR3 is TGTGCCAGCTCACCACCGGTCCGGGACAGGGGATCGAATACGCAGTATTTT. Encoded protein: CASSPPVRDRGSNTQYF.

This clone was observed once. The chain links TRBV11-1 to TRBJ2-7; D may be TRBD2 (5 bases). V was clipped by 5 bases and J by 1 base, with 18 bases between them. This CDR3 region has 16 residues. Germline-derived CDR1 and CDR2 are SGHAT and FQDESV (reference sequence). CDR3 DNA: TGTGCCAGCAGCCCAAGAGATCGGGGTGAATCCTACGAGCAGTACTTC. This sequence encodes CASSPRDRGESYEQYF.

This chain uses TRBV5-1 with TRBJ2-7; D may be TRBD1 (5 bases). Germline CDR1 reads SGHRS; CDR2 reads YFSETQ. The V and J ends lost 2 bases and 0 bases respectively, with 9 bases between them. The CDR3 spans 14 residues. The CDR3 DNA follows: TGCGCCAGCAGCTTAGGACAACCCTCCTACGAGCAGTACTTC. It yields the protein CASSLGQPSYEQYF.

The gene calls are TRBV7-2 and TRBJ1-5; perhaps TRBD1 as D (5 bases). The CDR3 runs 15 residues. The germline V and J ends were trimmed by 5 bases and 1 base, with 12 bases remaining between them. CDR1 and CDR2 (germline): SGHTA, FQGNSA. In DNA, the CDR3 is TGTGCCAGCAGCGCGCAGGGTGCCAGCAATCAGCCCCAGCATTTT. Protein: CASSAQGASNQPQHF.

This chain connects TRBV30 to TRBJ2-3; 7 bases line up with TRBD1. The germline V gene encodes CDR1 GTSNPN and CDR2 SVGIG (reference sequence). The CDR3 is made up of 14 amino acids. V shed 0 bases and J 6 bases; nucleotides not matched to a gene: 6. In DNA, the CDR3 is TGTGCCTGGAGTGTACTTTCGACAGGGGATACGCAGTATTTT. Amino acid sequence: CAWSVLSTGDTQYF.

The CDR3 region is CASSGRGTGKRYEQYF. In DNA, the CDR3 is TGTGCCAGCAGCGGCCGGGGTACAGGGAAGCGCTACGAGCAGTACTTC. The V call is TRBV14, the J call TRBJ2-7; a possible D gene is TRBD1 (6 bases). V lost 5 bases, J lost 3 bases, and 20 bases lay in between. The CDR3 totals 16 residues. The V gene's germline CDR1 is SGHDN and CDR2 FVKESK. The complete variable domain, with remaining parts taken from reference TRBV14 and TRBJ2-7, reads EAGVTQFPSHSVIEKGQTVTLRCDPISGHDNLYWYRRVMGKEIKFLLHFVKESKQDESGMPNNRFLAERTGGTYSTLKVQPAELEDSGVYFCASSGRGTGKRYEQYFGPGTRLTVT.

The rearrangement links TRBV5-1 to TRBJ2-6; D gene uncertain. V was trimmed by 5 bases and J by 0 bases, leaving 15 bases between them. Germline V lookup: CDR1 SGHRS, CDR2 YFSETQ. The length of the CDR3 is 17 residues. In nucleotides, the CDR3 is TGCGCCAGCAGTTCAGGTCCTCCCACCTCTGGGGCCAACGTCCTGACTTTC. Its translation: CASSSGPPTSGANVLTF. Full variable domain (missing parts from reference TRBV5-1 and TRBJ2-6): KAGVTQTPRYLIKTRGQQVTLSCSPISGHRSVSWYQQTPGQGLQFLFEYFSETQRNKGNFPGRFSGRQFSNSRSEMNVSTLELGDSALYLCASSSGPPTSGANVLTFGAGSRLTVL.

The chain combines TRBV19 with TRBJ1-2; D unclear. CDR1 and CDR2 (germline): LNHDA, SQIVND (reference sequence). The length of the CDR3 is 14 residues. V gave up 0 bases and J gave up 8 bases, with 13 bases separating them. The DNA of the CDR3 is TGTGCCAGTAGTATAGAAGAGGGTAGAGGCGGCTACACCTTC. This encodes CASSIEEGRGGYTF.

The chain uses TRBV27 and TRBJ1-1, with D possibly being TRBD1 (5 bases). From germline, CDR1 is MNHEY and CDR2 SMNVEV (reference sequence). The CDR3 sequence is 14 residues long. Trimming took 6 bases from V and 4 from J, leaving 15 bases between them. The CDR3 here is CASRPTSGGTEAFF. For the CDR3, the DNA is TGTGCCAGCAGACCTACATCGGGGGGCACTGAAGCTTTCTTT.

The V gene is TRBV6-1, the J gene TRBJ1-3, with a tentative D call TRBD1 (5 bases). Trimming cost V 6 bases and J 1 base, with 10 bases left between them. CDR3 length equals 14 residues. Germline loops: CDR1 MNHNS, CDR2 SASEGT. CDR3: CASSIGHSGNTIYF. The CDR3 nucleotides are TGTGCCAGCAGCATAGGACATTCTGGAAACACCATATATTTT.

V is TRBV18 and J is TRBJ2-2; D gene ambiguous. The CDR3 totals 14 residues. Per the germline V gene, CDR1 is KGHSH and CDR2 is LQKENI. The V end lost 3 bases, the J end lost 6 bases, and 11 bases lay between the germline ends. CDR3 nucleotides: TGTGCCAGCTCACCGCTGCCTCGCGCCGGGGAGCTGTTTTTT. Protein product: CASSPLPRAGELFF.

This chain connects TRBV29-1 to TRBJ2-5; 13 positions agree with TRBD2. This CDR3 is built from 14 residues. J gave up 3 bases and V 5 bases, and 3 bases lay outside the gene matches. The V gene's germline CDR1 is SQVTM and CDR2 ANQGSEA. In DNA form, the CDR3 reads TGCAGCGTTCCTGGGACTAGCGGGGAAGAGACCCAGTACTTC. Amino acid sequence: CSVPGTSGEETQYF.

This clone turned up a few times. V and J are TRBV5-6 and TRBJ2-1, with D perhaps matching TRBD1 (7 bases). Germline-derived CDR1 and CDR2 are SGHDT and YYEEEE. The CDR3 totals 17 residues. Trimming left V 0 bases short and J 4 bases short, with 17 bases between. The CDR3 sequence is CASSLVGQGGSYNEQFF. CDR3 DNA: TGTGCCAGCAGCTTGGTGGGGCAGGGGGGAAGTTACAATGAGCAGTTCTTC.

The J gene is TRBJ2-3, the V gene TRBV18; TRBD2 aligns across 7 bases. V shed 0 bases and J 2 bases; nucleotides not matched to a gene: 5. The CDR3 covers 16 residues. Germline V gene sequence: CDR1 KGHSH, CDR2 LQKENI. CDR3 loop: CASSPPASGHTDTQYF. In nucleotides, the CDR3 is TGTGCCAGCTCACCACCGGCTAGCGGACACACAGATACGCAGTATTTT.

This clone has a handful of counts. CDR3 amino acids: CASMPRANTEAFF. For the CDR3, the DNA is TGTGCCAGCATGCCGAGGGCGAACACTGAAGCTTTCTTT. The V call is TRBV6-1, the J call TRBJ1-1; D unclear. Trimming pared 7 bases from V and 1 base from J, leaving 10 bases between. Germline V gene sequence: CDR1 MNHNS, CDR2 SASEGT. This CDR3 has 13 amino acids.

In nucleotides, the CDR3 is TGTGCCAGCAGCCCACAGGGGGCGAGGACAAACCAAGAGACCCAGTACTTC. This codes for CASSPQGARTNQETQYF. The rearrangement links TRBV7-9 to TRBJ2-5; 9 positions match TRBD1. CDR1 is SEHNR, CDR2 FQNEAQ, per germline (reference sequence). This CDR3 has 17 residues. V trimming: 5 bases; J trimming: 0 bases; junction bases outside the gene matches: 10.

This sequence joins TRBV18 and TRBJ1-2, with no clear D. Germline-derived CDR1 and CDR2 are KGHSH and LQKENI. This CDR3 comprises 15 residues. The V end was cut by 3 bases, the J end by 6 bases, with 17 bases between. This CDR3 is CASSPSSQSLNGYTF. DNA of the CDR3: TGTGCCAGCTCACCGTCTTCCCAGTCCCTTAATGGCTACACCTTC. The complete variable domain, with remaining parts taken from reference TRBV18 and TRBJ1-2, reads NAGVMQNPRHLVRRRGQEARLRCSPMKGHSHVYWYRQLPEEGLKFMVYLQKENIIDESGMPKERFSAEFPKEGPSILRIQQVVRGDSAAYFCASSPSSQSLNGYTFGSGTRLTVV.

CDR3 DNA: TGTGCCAGCAGCTTGAGTAACCGGGACTTAAATACGCAGTATTTT. Protein product: CASSLSNRDLNTQYF. The chain combines TRBV5-6 with TRBJ2-3; the D gene is possibly TRBD2 (6 bases). Per the germline V gene, CDR1 is SGHDT and CDR2 is YYEEEE. This CDR3 has 15 amino acids. Trimming removed 1 base at V and 7 bases at J, with 16 bases between.

As for this clone: An end of the junction does not agree with germline; a read error may underlie this. Other nucleotide sequences in the sample specify the same CDR3. The genes are TRBV5-1 and TRBJ1-1; TRBD1 matches 12 bases. The CDR3 length is 13 residues. Germline V lookup: CDR1 SGHRS, CDR2 YFSETQ. The CDR3 nucleotides are TGCGCCAGCAGCTTAGAAACCGGGACAGGGGGCGACTTT. Translation gives CASSLETGTGGDF.